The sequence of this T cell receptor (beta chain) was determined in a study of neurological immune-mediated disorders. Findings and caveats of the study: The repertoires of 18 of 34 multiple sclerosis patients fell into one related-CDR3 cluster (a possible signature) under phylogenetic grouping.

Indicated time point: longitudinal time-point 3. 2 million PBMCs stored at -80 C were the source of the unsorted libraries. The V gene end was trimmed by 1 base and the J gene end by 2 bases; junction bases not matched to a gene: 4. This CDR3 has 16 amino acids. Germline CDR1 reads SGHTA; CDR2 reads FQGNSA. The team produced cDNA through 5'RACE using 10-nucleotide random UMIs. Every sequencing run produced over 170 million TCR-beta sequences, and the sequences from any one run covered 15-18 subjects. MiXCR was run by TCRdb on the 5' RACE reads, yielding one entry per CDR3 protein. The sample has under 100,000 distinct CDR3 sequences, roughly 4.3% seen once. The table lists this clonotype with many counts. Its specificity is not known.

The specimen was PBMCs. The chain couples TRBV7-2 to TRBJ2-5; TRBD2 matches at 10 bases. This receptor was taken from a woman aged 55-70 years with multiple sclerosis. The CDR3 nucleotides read TGTGCCAGCAGCTTAGGGTCTAGCGGGGGACAAGAGACCCAGTACTTC. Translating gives CASSLGSSGGQETQYF.